Each of the 9 T cell receptor beta chains below was sequenced from the same sample in a study of tumour-infiltrating T cells in Burkitt lymphoma. The repertoire was sequenced with immunoSEQ multiplex PCR; TCRdb's copy has only in-frame clones and lacks some. The sample contains roughly 15,000 clones, roughly 85% of which appear only once. Material for sequencing was tumor tissue. The source of these receptors is a human donor with diffuse large B-cell lymphoma.

A note on this clone: The junction shows a germline mismatch at one end, possibly a read error. The chain is built from TRBV6-5 and TRBJ2-1; the match to TRBD1 covers 7 bases. The CDR3 loop spans 13 amino acids. Germline V CDR1 and CDR2: MNHEY, SVGAGI. The CDR3 coding sequence is TGTGCCAGCAGTTACTCGCCCCAGGGGGTTCGTGTCTTC. Protein product: CASSYSPQGVRVF.

This clone is labeled large. The rearrangement joins TRBV7-9 to TRBJ1-1, with unresolved D. V gave up 4 bases and J gave up 1 base, with 13 bases separating them. CDR3 length: 15 residues. From germline, CDR1 is SEHNR and CDR2 FQNEAQ (reference sequence). The CDR3 protein is CASSYGPIKNTEAFF. The CDR3 DNA is TGTGCCAGCAGCTATGGTCCGATTAAGAACACTGAAGCTTTCTTT.

The chain employs TRBV7-2 and TRBJ2-3, with 14 bases that match TRBD2. The CDR3 is 15 residues long. V lost 5 bases to trimming and J lost 9 bases; unmatched junction nucleotides: 7. Germline assignment: CDR1 SGHTA and CDR2 FQGNSA. CDR3 protein: CASSVGTSGGETQYF. CDR3 nucleotides: TGTGCCAGCAGCGTAGGGACTAGCGGGGGAGAGACGCAGTATTTT.

This clone turned up a few times. V is TRBV7-9 and J is TRBJ1-6; TRBD1 matches 8 bases. The junction had 6 bases not matched to a gene; V was cut back by 5 bases and J by 9 bases. CDR3 size: 14 residues. CDR1 and CDR2 from the germline V gene are SEHNR and FQNEAQ (reference sequence). The CDR3 reads CASSRQGSGSPLHF. The CDR3, as DNA: TGTGCCAGCAGCCGACAGGGGAGTGGTTCACCCCTCCACTTT. The variable domain in full, with the rest retrieved from reference TRBV7-9 and TRBJ1-6, is DTGVSQNPRHKITKRGQNVTFRCDPISEHNRLYWYRQTLGQGPEFLTYFQNEAQLEKSRLLSDRFSAERPKGSFSTLEIQRTEQGDSAMYLCASSRQGSGSPLHFGNGTRLTVT.

The chain uses TRBV28 and TRBJ1-3; D is unresolved. In germline, CDR1 is MDHEN, CDR2 SYDVKM. The CDR3 length is 13 residues. V lost 3 bases and J 8 bases, leaving 11 bases between the germline ends. In DNA form, the CDR3 reads TGTGCCAGCAGTTTTGGCGATGGCGACACCATATATTTT. Translation: CASSFGDGDTIYF.

The chain employs TRBV27 and TRBJ2-1, with D tentatively TRBD1 (5 bases). The germline V gene encodes CDR1 MNHEY and CDR2 SMNVEV (reference sequence). This CDR3 spans 16 amino acids. V gave up 4 bases and J gave up 4 bases, with 17 bases separating them. The CDR3 DNA is TGTGCCAGCAGTTCAAGACAGAGTGGGTCATACAATGAGCAGTTCTTC. Translating it yields CASSSRQSGSYNEQFF.

The V gene is TRBV27, the J gene TRBJ2-3, with TRBD2 matching over 13 bases. The CDR3 is 19 amino acids. V lost 6 bases, J lost 0 bases, and 12 bases stayed unmatched. The germline gives CDR1 MNHEY, CDR2 SMNVEV (reference sequence). The CDR3 loop reads CASSLARTSGGTSTDTQYF. Here the CDR3 DNA reads TGTGCCAGCAGCTTAGCAAGGACTAGCGGGGGCACTAGCACAGATACGCAGTATTTT.

This clone was observed a handful of times. This chain uses TRBV19 with TRBJ1-1; weak D call: TRBD1 (5 bases). V was pared by 1 base and J by 0 bases, with 9 bases between. Germline V gene sequence: CDR1 LNHDA, CDR2 SQIVND (reference sequence). This CDR3 contains 15 residues. The CDR3, as DNA: TGTGCCAGTAGTATAGGACAGACTTTGAACACTGAAGCTTTCTTT. Amino acids: CASSIGQTLNTEAFF. The full variable domain, rest sourced from reference TRBV19 and TRBJ1-1, is DGGITQSPKYLFRKEGQNVTLSCEQNLNHDAMYWYRQDPGQGLRLIYYSQIVNDFQKGDIAEGYSVSREKKESFPLTVTSAQKNPTAFYLCASSIGQTLNTEAFFGQGTRLTVV.

The chain links TRBV18 to TRBJ1-5; D is uncertain. Per the germline V gene, CDR1 is KGHSH and CDR2 is LQKENI. V was pared by 1 base and J by 1 base, with 8 bases between. The CDR3 length is 15 residues. CDR3 sequence reads: CASSPLSGSNQPQHF. The CDR3 nucleotides read TGTGCCAGCTCACCACTCTCTGGGAGCAATCAGCCCCAGCATTTT.